This T cell receptor beta chain stems from a study of CD8 T cells in ankylosing spondylitis. Study-wide points: For ankylosing spondylitis blood, a TCR beta motif of eight or nine highly homologous variants appeared characteristic.

The CDR3 runs to 16 residues. V was pared by 4 bases and J by 7 bases, with 23 bases between. Germline V gives CDR1 MNHNS, CDR2 SASEGT. Each CDR3 protein is one row after TCRdb ran MiXCR on the 5' RACE reads. This table holds some 840,000 distinct CDR3 sequences, about 10% found once. Turning to this clonotype: The antigen is unknown.

Sequencing was performed on blood, either unsorted or a sorted T cell fraction (not recorded which). The chain recombines TRBV6-1 with TRBJ2-7; D gene ambiguous. This receptor was taken from a male donor with ankylosing spondylitis. CDR3 amino acids: CASSAWRLTASLEQYF. Written as DNA, the CDR3 is TGTGCCAGCAGTGCTTGGCGCTTAACAGCCTCTTTAGAGCAGTACTTC.